This T cell receptor beta chain is drawn from a study of T cell responses to AZD1222 COVID-19 vaccine. Germline V gene data show CDR1 as SGHTA and CDR2 as FQGNSA. This CDR3 region has 15 residues. The germline V and J ends were trimmed by 0 bases and 4 bases, with 10 bases remaining between them. TCRdb keeps only in-frame clones here, not all; method: immunoSEQ multiplex PCR. The sample carries under 300,000 clones, roughly 93% recorded once. The V gene is TRBV7-2, the J gene TRBJ1-3; no reliable D call. The clonotype comes from an adult in good health. Source: peripheral blood, taken on day 0 of AZD1222 vaccination. The CDR3 nucleotides read TGTGCCAGCAGCTTAGCGCGACGGTTGGGAAACACCATATATTTT. It translates to CASSLARRLGNTIYF.